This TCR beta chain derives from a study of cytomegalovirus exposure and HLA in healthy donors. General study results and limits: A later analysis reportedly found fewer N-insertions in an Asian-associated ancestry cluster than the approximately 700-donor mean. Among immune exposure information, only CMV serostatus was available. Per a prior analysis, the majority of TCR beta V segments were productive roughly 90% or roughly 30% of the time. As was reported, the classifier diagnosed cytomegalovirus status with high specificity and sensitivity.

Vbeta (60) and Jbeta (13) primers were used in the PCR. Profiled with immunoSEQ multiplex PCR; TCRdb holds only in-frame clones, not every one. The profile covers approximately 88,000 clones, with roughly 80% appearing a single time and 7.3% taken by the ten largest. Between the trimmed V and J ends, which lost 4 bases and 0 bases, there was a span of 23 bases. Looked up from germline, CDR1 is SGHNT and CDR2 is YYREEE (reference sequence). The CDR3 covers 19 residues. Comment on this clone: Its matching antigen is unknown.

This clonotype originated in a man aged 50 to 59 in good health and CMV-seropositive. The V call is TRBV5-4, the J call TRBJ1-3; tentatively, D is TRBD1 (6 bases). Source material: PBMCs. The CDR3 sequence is CASSHPGVGAPHSGNTIYF. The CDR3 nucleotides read TGTGCCAGCAGCCACCCAGGGGTAGGGGCGCCGCACTCTGGAAACACCATATATTTT.